A selection of T cell receptor beta chains follows, all from one sample in a study of blood T cells in healthy people across ages. TCRdb ran MiXCR on the 5' RACE reads and lists one entry per CDR3 protein. There are 790,000 or so distinct CDR3 sequences in the sample; 35% to 60% occur only once, and roughly 18% lies in the top ten. The sequencing input was blood. These receptors were obtained from an older man in good health. CDR3s include the opening cysteine and the closing phenylalanine or tryptophan. D genes are given only for firm matches. A row's size may be missing; if present it is once, few, many or a size class.

abundance: .; j_gene: TRBJ2-7; v_gene: TRBV7-9; d_gene: TRBD1; CDR3aa: CASSPKRADRESLLEQYF; CDR3nt: TGTGCCAGCAGCCCGAAAAGGGCCGACAGGGAGTCCCTCCTCGAGCAGTACTTC
abundance: .; j_gene: TRBJ2-7; v_gene: TRBV5-6; d_gene: .; CDR3aa: CASSWGVQDEQYF; CDR3nt: TGTGCCAGCAGTTGGGGCGTGCAGGACGAGCAGTACTTC
abundance: .; j_gene: TRBJ2-7; v_gene: TRBV10-3; d_gene: TRBD2; CDR3aa: CAISVSGKSSYEQYF; CDR3nt: TGTGCCATCAGTGTCAGCGGGAAGAGCTCCTACGAGCAGTACTTC
abundance: .; j_gene: TRBJ1-5; v_gene: TRBV28; d_gene: TRBD1; CDR3aa: CASSFRQGVSNQPQHF; CDR3nt: TGTGCCAGCAGTTTCAGACAGGGAGTTAGCAATCAGCCCCAGCATTTT
abundance: .; j_gene: TRBJ2-7; v_gene: TRBV20-1; d_gene: TRBD2; CDR3aa: CSAKGLAFYNEQYF; CDR3nt: TGCAGTGCTAAGGGACTAGCGTTTTACAATGAGCAGTACTTC
abundance: .; j_gene: TRBJ2-2; v_gene: TRBV29-1; d_gene: .; CDR3aa: CSGRGNTGELFF; CDR3nt: TGCAGCGGTAGGGGGAACACCGGGGAGCTGTTTTTT
abundance: few; j_gene: TRBJ2-3; v_gene: TRBV2; d_gene: .; CDR3aa: CARIRDPGTDTQYF; CDR3nt: TGTGCCAGGATCCGGGACCCAGGGACAGATACGCAGTATTTT
abundance: .; j_gene: TRBJ2-3; v_gene: TRBV6-5; d_gene: TRBD2; CDR3aa: CASSTGTSSPDTQYF; CDR3nt: TGTGCCAGCAGTACCGGGACTAGCAGCCCAGATACGCAGTATTTT
abundance: few; j_gene: TRBJ2-1; v_gene: TRBV15; d_gene: .; CDR3aa: CATSSLAINEQFF; CDR3nt: TGTGCCACCAGCTCTCTAGCGATCAATGAGCAGTTCTTC
abundance: few; j_gene: TRBJ2-7; v_gene: TRBV12-3/TRBV12-4; d_gene: TRBD2; CDR3aa: CASSLAGLVYEQYF; CDR3nt: TGTGCCAGCAGTTTAGCCGGACTAGTCTACGAGCAGTACTTC
abundance: .; j_gene: TRBJ2-1; v_gene: TRBV2; d_gene: .; CDR3aa: CASSEGESHYNEQFF; CDR3nt: TGTGCCAGCAGTGAAGGCGAAAGCCACTACAATGAGCAGTTCTTC
abundance: many; j_gene: TRBJ2-7; v_gene: TRBV28; d_gene: TRBD1; CDR3aa: CASSLYETGGWYEQYF; CDR3nt: TGTGCCAGCAGTTTATATGAGACAGGGGGTTGGTACGAGCAGTACTTC
abundance: .; j_gene: TRBJ1-4; v_gene: TRBV6-5; d_gene: .; CDR3aa: CASSSGRGTEKLFF; CDR3nt: TGTGCCAGCAGTTCGGGGAGGGGGACTGAAAAACTGTTTTTT
abundance: few; j_gene: TRBJ2-3; v_gene: TRBV24-1; d_gene: .; CDR3aa: CATSDDTSDTQYF; CDR3nt: TGTGCCACCAGTGATGACACATCAGATACGCAGTATTTT